Presented here are 22 T cell receptor beta chains from one specimen sequenced in a study of control samples from healthy donors and cancer patients. Sequenced by immunoSEQ multiplex PCR; TCRdb stores in-frame clones only, minus some. This table holds 90,000 to 110,000 clones, 85% to 90% found once. Sequences were obtained from blood. Every receptor here comes from a woman aged 45-60 years in good health.

This clone has only a few counts. The genes are TRBV5-1 and TRBJ1-1; D unresolved. Germline assignment: CDR1 SGHRS and CDR2 YFSETQ. V dropped 0 bases and J dropped 6 bases, with 15 bases sitting between them. This CDR3 is 15 amino acids long. The CDR3 here is CASSLDGTTRSEAFF. As DNA, the CDR3 is TGCGCCAGCAGCTTGGATGGCACCACACGCTCTGAAGCTTTCTTT.

CDR3 DNA sequence: TGTGCCAGCAGCTTCCAGGGGAACACTGAAGCTTTCTTT. The encoded protein is CASSFQGNTEAFF. J is TRBJ1-1 and V is TRBV5-8; the D gene is possibly TRBD1 (5 bases). CDR3 length: 13 residues. Trimming pared 2 bases from V and 1 base from J, leaving 6 bases between. In germline, CDR1 is SGHTS, CDR2 YDEGEE.

This sequence joins TRBV27 and TRBJ2-7; TRBD1 aligns across 10 bases. The CDR3 has 14 amino acids. CDR1 and CDR2 from the germline V gene are MNHEY and SMNVEV (reference sequence). The J segment lost 2 bases and the V segment lost 3 bases, leaving 1 base of the junction unmatched. CDR3 bases: TGTGCCAGCAGTTTGGGGACAGGGGCCTACGAGCAGTACTTC. Translating gives CASSLGTGAYEQYF.

The V and J genes are TRBV19 and TRBJ2-1; 11 bases agree with TRBD2. The CDR3 sequence is 16 residues long. The J segment lost 8 bases and the V segment lost 1 base, leaving 7 bases of the junction unmatched. The germline CDR1 and CDR2 sequences are LNHDA and SQIVND (reference sequence). The CDR3 loop reads CASSIGATSGAYEQFF. The CDR3 nucleotides are TGTGCCAGTAGTATAGGAGCGACTAGCGGGGCCTATGAGCAGTTCTTC.

The genes are TRBV6-2 or TRBV6-3 and TRBJ2-1, with a possible D match to TRBD1 (5 bases). The V and J ends lost 2 bases and 6 bases respectively, with 11 bases between them. The CDR3 loop spans 14 amino acids. Looked up from germline, CDR1 is MNHEY and CDR2 is SVGEGT. CDR3 nucleotides: TGTGCCAGCAGTTACCTCCAGCAGGGCAATGAGCAGTTCTTC. Translating it yields CASSYLQQGNEQFF.

V is TRBV19 and J is TRBJ1-4; TRBD1 might be the D (5 bases). V shed 5 bases and J shed 4 bases, with 17 bases lying between them. This CDR3 region has 16 residues. Germline V gives CDR1 LNHDA, CDR2 SQIVND (reference sequence). The chain's CDR3 is CASSGESTGYNEKLFF. In nucleotides, the CDR3 is TGTGCCAGTAGTGGAGAGAGCACAGGCTATAATGAAAAACTGTTTTTT.

The chain links TRBV6-1 to TRBJ1-6; the D gene is possibly TRBD1 (6 bases). Per the germline V gene, CDR1 is MNHNS and CDR2 is SASEGT. With 1 base removed from V and 8 bases from J, the gap between germline ends came to 15 bases. The CDR3 is made up of 16 amino acids. The CDR3 protein is CASSEGKGVKYSPLHF. The DNA for the CDR3 is TGTGCCAGCAGTGAAGGGAAGGGGGTAAAATATTCACCCCTCCACTTT.

This chain joins TRBV29-1 and TRBJ1-2, with D perhaps matching TRBD1 (6 bases). Germline assignment: CDR1 SQVTM and CDR2 ANQGSEA. This CDR3 spans 13 amino acids. The CDR3, as DNA: TGCACCACGACCGGGGGCGTCAACTATGGCTACACCTTC. The encoded protein is CTTTGGVNYGYTF.

The chain couples TRBV11-2 to TRBJ2-7, with unresolved D. Trimming removed 5 bases from V and 3 bases from J, with 14 bases in between. Germline V gives CDR1 SGHAT, CDR2 FQNNGV. The CDR3 consists of 14 residues. The CDR3 bases are TGTGCCAGCAGCCCTAAGCCAGGTCACTACGAGCAGTACGTC. It yields the protein CASSPKPGHYEQYV.

The chain uses TRBV27 and TRBJ2-2; D remains ambiguous. V dropped 7 bases and J dropped 4 bases, with 4 bases sitting between them. Germline V gene sequence: CDR1 MNHEY, CDR2 SMNVEV (reference sequence). CDR3 length: 11 residues. The CDR3: CASMSTGELFF. CDR3 bases: TGTGCCAGCATGAGCACCGGGGAGCTGTTTTTT.

The rearrangement joins TRBV19 to TRBJ1-5; TRBD1 matches 11 bases. This CDR3 region has 15 residues. The germline V gene has CDR1 LNHDA and CDR2 SQIVND (reference sequence). V shed 8 bases and J 2 bases; nucleotides not matched to a gene: 5. This chain's CDR3 is CASQGTGGGNQPQHF. The CDR3 region has the DNA TGTGCCAGTCAGGGGACAGGGGGTGGCAATCAGCCCCAGCATTTT.

The rearrangement joins TRBV9 to TRBJ1-1; no clear D. V was clipped by 3 bases and J by 6 bases, with 15 bases between them. The CDR3 is 14 residues long. Looked up from germline, CDR1 is SGDLS and CDR2 is YYNGEE. The CDR3: CASSDPRGRAEAFF. CDR3 DNA: TGTGCCAGCAGCGACCCCCGAGGGAGAGCTGAAGCTTTCTTT.

The chain couples TRBV7-9 to TRBJ2-5; no firm D call. V lost 7 bases and J lost 4, with 13 bases in between. Germline loops: CDR1 SEHNR, CDR2 FQNEAQ (reference sequence). This CDR3 comprises 13 residues. The CDR3 nucleotides read TGTGCCAGCACCAGCTTCGTTGGAGAGACCCAGTACTTC. Translation: CASTSFVGETQYF.

The V gene is TRBV30, the J gene TRBJ1-5; no reliable D call. Germline V gene data show CDR1 as GTSNPN and CDR2 as SVGIG (reference sequence). The CDR3 has 15 residues. Trimming took off 0 bases at V and 1 base at J, with 10 bases between the two ends. This chain's CDR3 is CAWSVGSLSNQPQHF. The CDR3 nucleotides are TGTGCCTGGAGTGTAGGGTCTCTGAGCAATCAGCCCCAGCATTTT.

This clone was picked up one time. The rearrangement links TRBV12-3 or TRBV12-4 to TRBJ2-3; D unclear. Trimming took off 8 bases at V and 2 bases at J, with 11 bases between the two ends. The CDR3 extends over 13 amino acids. CDR3 in amino acids: CASGQPYTDTQYF. The CDR3, as DNA: TGTGCCAGCGGGCAGCCCTACACAGATACGCAGTATTTT.

V gene TRBV4-1 combines with J gene TRBJ1-6; no clear D. V lost 5 bases and J 3 bases, leaving 14 bases between the germline ends. The germline CDR1 and CDR2 sequences are MGHRA and YSYEKL. The CDR3 is 16 residues long. CDR3 in DNA: TGCGCCAGCAGCAGCAGCTCGGTGAACTATAATTCACCCCTCCACTTT. Translated: CASSSSSVNYNSPLHF.

CDR3 DNA sequence: TGTGCCAGTGCTAGCGGGGTTCTTCAAGAGACCCAGTACTTC. Translating it yields CASASGVLQETQYF. This rearrangement joins TRBV19 to TRBJ2-5, with TRBD2 matching 9 bases. The V gene's germline CDR1 is LNHDA and CDR2 SQIVND (reference sequence). This CDR3 has 14 residues. After removal of 8 bases from V and 2 bases from J, the junction contained 6 bases not matched to a gene.

This clone was recorded once. The chain is built from TRBV6-5 and TRBJ2-1; the D gene could be TRBD1 or TRBD2 (5 bases each). V was shortened by 4 bases and J by 12 bases, with 10 bases between the two germline ends. The CDR3 has 11 amino acids. CDR1 MNHEY and CDR2 SVGAGI come from the germline V gene. Written as DNA, the CDR3 is TGTGCCAGCAGTTGGGGGTCGCGGCAGTTCTTC. Amino acids: CASSWGSRQFF.

This clone showed up just once. This rearrangement joins TRBV4-1 to TRBJ2-7, with D possibly matching TRBD1 (6 bases). This CDR3 contains 18 residues. V was trimmed by 1 base and J by 1 base, leaving 20 bases between them. CDR1 is MGHRA, CDR2 YSYEKL, per germline. CDR3 DNA: TGCGCCAGCAGCCAAGTTGACTTAAGCAGCCAGGGGTCCTACGAGCAGTACTTC. Translating gives CASSQVDLSSQGSYEQYF.

The count of this clone is one. This chain uses TRBV7-2 with TRBJ2-5, with D possibly being TRBD1 or TRBD2 (6 bases each). The CDR3 length is 14 residues. CDR1 and CDR2 from the germline V gene are SGHTA and FQGNSA. V was pared by 5 bases and J by 5 bases, with 15 bases between. In DNA, the CDR3 is TGTGCCAGCAGCCAGTGGGGGGCAGGGGAGACCCAGTACTTC. Encoded protein: CASSQWGAGETQYF.

The chain is built from TRBV6-1 and TRBJ1-5; no definite D call. V was clipped by 1 base and J by 0 bases, with 7 bases between them. Germline V gene sequence: CDR1 MNHNS, CDR2 SASEGT. The CDR3 loop spans 15 amino acids. In nucleotides, the CDR3 is TGTGCCAGCAGTGAAGGTGGGTTTAGCAATCAGCCCCAGCATTTT. Protein sequence: CASSEGGFSNQPQHF.

The chain carries TRBV10-3 and TRBJ2-3, with D hard to call. Trimming removed 9 bases at V and 2 bases at J, with 15 bases between. Germline V gene data show CDR1 as ENHRY and CDR2 as SYGVKD. CDR3 length: 14 residues. CDR3 loop: CAMADGSLTDTQYF. CDR3 nucleotides: TGTGCCATGGCTGACGGGTCCCTCACAGATACGCAGTATTTT.